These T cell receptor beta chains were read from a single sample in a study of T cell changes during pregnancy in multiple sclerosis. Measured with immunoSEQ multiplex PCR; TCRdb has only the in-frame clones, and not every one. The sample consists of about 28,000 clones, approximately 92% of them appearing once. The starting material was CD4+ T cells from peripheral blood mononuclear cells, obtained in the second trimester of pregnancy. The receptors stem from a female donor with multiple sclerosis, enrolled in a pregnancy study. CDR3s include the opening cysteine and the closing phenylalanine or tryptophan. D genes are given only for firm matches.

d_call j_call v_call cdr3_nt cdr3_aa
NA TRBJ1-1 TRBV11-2 TGTGCCAGCAGCTTACTAAGCGGGCCGACTGAAGCTTTCTTT CASSLLSGPTEAFF
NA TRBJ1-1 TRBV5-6 TGTGCCCCCGGGTGGGGGCCCTACACTGAAGCTTTCTTT CAPGWGPYTEAFF
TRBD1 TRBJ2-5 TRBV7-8 TGTGCCAGCGACAGGGGGTCGAGGGAGACCCAGTACTTC CASDRGSRETQYF
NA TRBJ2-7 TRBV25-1 TGTGCCAGCAGTGCGGGGTGGGGGGGCCCCACCGAGCAGTACTTC CASSAGWGGPTEQYF
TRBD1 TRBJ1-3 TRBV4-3 TGCGCCAGCAGCCAGGCCCAAAACAGGGGGCACTCTGGAAACACCATATATTTT CASSQAQNRGHSGNTIYF
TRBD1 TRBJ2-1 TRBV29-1 TGCAGCGTTGAAACTGGTCAGGGGGAGTCCTACAATGAGCAGTTCTTC CSVETGQGESYNEQFF
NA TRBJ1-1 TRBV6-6 TGTGCCAGCAATCGACCGCGGAGGGACACTGAAGCTTTCTTT CASNRPRRDTEAFF
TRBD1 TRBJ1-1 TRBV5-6 TGTGCCAGCAGCCCTCGACAGGGAAAGGGAACTGAAGCTTTCTTT CASSPRQGKGTEAFF
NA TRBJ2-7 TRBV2 TGTGCCAGCAGTGACTCTATAGGACAGATCTCCTACGAGCAGTACTTC CASSDSIGQISYEQYF
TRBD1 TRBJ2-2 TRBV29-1 TGCAGCGGAACCGGGACAGGGAGCACCGGGGAGCTGTTTTTT CSGTGTGSTGELFF
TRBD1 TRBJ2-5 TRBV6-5 TGTGCCAGCAGTTACGGAATGACAGGGATGGAGACCCAGTACTTC CASSYGMTGMETQYF
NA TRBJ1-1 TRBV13 TGTGCCAGCAGCCACGAGCTAGTCGGGGTGAACACTGAAGCTTTCTTT CASSHELVGVNTEAFF
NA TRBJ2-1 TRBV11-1 TGTGCCAGCAGCTTAGAGAGGCAGACCAATGAGCAGTTCTTC CASSLERQTNEQFF
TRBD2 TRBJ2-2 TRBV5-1 TGCGCCAGCAGCTTGGCGCCGGGACAGCGGGGGGGAACAAACGAGCTGTTTTTT CASSLAPGQRGGTNELFF
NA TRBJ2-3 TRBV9 TGTGCCAGCAGCCCCGGAGTGTACACAGATACGCAGTATTTT CASSPGVYTDTQYF
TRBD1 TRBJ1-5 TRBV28 TGTGCCAGCAGTTTTAGGGGACAGGGGGCCTTTAGCAATCAGCCCCAGCATTTT CASSFRGQGAFSNQPQHF
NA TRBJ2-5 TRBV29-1 TGCAGCGTCCAACGAAACAGCCAAGAGACCCAGTACTTC CSVQRNSQETQYF
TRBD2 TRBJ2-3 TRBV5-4 TGTGCCAGCAGCTCCGGGAGGGCCTCTAGCACAGATACGCAGTATTTT CASSSGRASSTDTQYF
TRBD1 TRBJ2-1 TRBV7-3 TGTGCCAGCAGCTTATCGCGGGACAGGGGAAATGAGCAGTTCTTC CASSLSRDRGNEQFF
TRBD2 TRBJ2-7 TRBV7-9 TGTGCCAGCAGCTTAGGGCGCGGGGGGTGGAACGAGCAGTACTTC CASSLGRGGWNEQYF
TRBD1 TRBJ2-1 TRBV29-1 TGCAGCGTCTGTAGGGGGCTAGGTAATGAGCAGTTCTTC CSVCRGLGNEQFF
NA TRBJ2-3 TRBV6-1 TGTGCCAGCAAGGAGGCGAGCGCCTCCCCGGGTACGCAGTATTTT CASKEASASPGTQYF
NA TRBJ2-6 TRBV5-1 TGCGCCAGCAGCTTGACAGGGCAGGACTTCTCTGGGGCCAACGTCCTGACTTTC CASSLTGQDFSGANVLTF
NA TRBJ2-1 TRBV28 TGTGCCAGCAGTACCTTTTTTAGGAGGGGACGGAATGAGCAGTTCTTC CASSTFFRRGRNEQFF
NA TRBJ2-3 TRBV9 TGTGCCAGCAGCGTAGCTCAGATTAGCACAGATACGCAGTATTTT CASSVAQISTDTQYF
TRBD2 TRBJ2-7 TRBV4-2 TGTGCCAGCAGCCCCCGGGAGGGAGCGTCCTACGAGCAGTACTTC CASSPREGASYEQYF
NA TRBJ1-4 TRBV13 TGTGCCAGCGCGAAACTAGAAGCAACTAATGAAAAACTGTTTTTT CASAKLEATNEKLFF
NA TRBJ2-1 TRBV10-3 TGTGCCATCAGTCCTAGTCGGGCGGGGGCCAGCTCCTACAATGAGCAGTTCTTC CAISPSRAGASSYNEQFF
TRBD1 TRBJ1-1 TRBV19 TGTGCCAGTAGTGACAACAGGGGGCGTCTTTCCGAAGCTTTCTTT CASSDNRGRLSEAFF
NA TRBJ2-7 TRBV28 TGTGCCAGCAGTTTATGGGCCAGTTCCTACGAGCAGTACTTC CASSLWASSYEQYF